These 18 T cell receptor beta chains originate from one sample sequenced in a study of blood T cells in healthy people across ages. Using a J-beta primer mix together with a sample-barcoded 5' primer, a second PCR was run for roughly 7 to 11 cycles. Each CDR3 protein gets one entry after TCRdb re-called the 5' RACE reads with MiXCR. The table lists about 1.4 million distinct CDR3 sequences, around 59% of them singletons. The sample was blood. These receptors were obtained from a man in his late teens or twenties in good health.

This chain connects TRBV3-1 to TRBJ2-2; D might be TRBD2 (5 bases). With 4 bases removed from V and 5 bases from J, the gap between germline ends came to 17 bases. This CDR3 is 16 amino acids long. Germline V lookup: CDR1 LGHDT, CDR2 YNNKEL (reference sequence). Here the CDR3 DNA reads TGTGCCAGCAGCCTGCACTTGCCCCCGGGGACCGGGGAGCTGTTTTTT. Protein product: CASSLHLPPGTGELFF.

This sequence joins TRBV27 and TRBJ2-1; 9 bases line up with TRBD2. The CDR3 contains 20 residues. Germline CDR1 MNHEY, CDR2 SMNVEV (reference sequence). The ends lost 4 bases at V and 0 bases at J; junction bases unmatched: 16. CDR3 amino acids: CASSSPWGLAGIYSYNEQFF. Written as DNA, the CDR3 is TGTGCCAGCAGTTCCCCCTGGGGCCTAGCGGGAATCTACTCCTACAATGAGCAGTTCTTC.

This clonotype appeared many times. The chain links TRBV12-3 or TRBV12-4 to TRBJ1-6; possibly TRBD1 for D (5 bases). Trimming shortened V by 5 bases and J by 9 bases, and 17 bases separated the two germline ends. The CDR3 consists of 15 residues. The CDR3 nucleotides read TGTGCCAGCAGTCAGGGAGTGGGTTACGGTTCACCCCTCCACTTT. As protein: CASSQGVGYGSPLHF.

V and J are TRBV7-9 and TRBJ2-3, with TRBD2 matching over 8 bases. CDR1 and CDR2 from the germline V gene are SEHNR and FQNEAQ (reference sequence). Unmatched junction bases numbered 2, after V lost 6 bases and J lost 6 bases. This CDR3 spans 12 amino acids. The CDR3: CASSREGDTQYF. The DNA of the CDR3 is TGTGCCAGCAGTCGGGAGGGGGATACGCAGTATTTT.

This clonotype was picked up a small number of times. The V call is TRBV28, the J call TRBJ2-6; D is uncertain. The CDR3 has 13 amino acids. Per germline, CDR1 MDHEN and CDR2 SYDVKM. Trimming stripped 8 bases from V and 2 bases from J, with 7 bases between. The CDR3 here is CASYSAGANVLTF. In DNA, the CDR3 is TGTGCCAGCTACTCGGCTGGGGCCAACGTCCTGACTTTC.

This chain uses TRBV29-1 with TRBJ2-2; the D call may be TRBD1 or TRBD2 (5 bases each). The CDR3 spans 13 residues. V lost 5 bases, J lost 6 bases, and 13 bases lay in between. Germline loops: CDR1 SQVTM, CDR2 ANQGSEA. CDR3 sequence (DNA): TGCAGCGTTTGGGACCAAGGGTCCGGGGAGCTGTTTTTT. Protein product: CSVWDQGSGELFF.

This chain uses TRBV4-2 with TRBJ2-3, with D uncertain. Germline V gene data show CDR1 as LGHNA and CDR2 as YNFKEQ. V dropped 3 bases and J dropped 4 bases, with 5 bases sitting between them. CDR3 length: 12 amino acids. CDR3 in amino acids: CASSHQADTQYF. In nucleotides, the CDR3 is TGTGCCAGCAGCCATCAGGCAGATACGCAGTATTTT.

V and J are TRBV4-1 and TRBJ2-5, with D perhaps given as TRBD1 or TRBD2 (5 bases each). This CDR3 is 19 amino acids long. Between the trimmed V and J ends, which lost 2 bases and 1 base, there was a span of 23 bases. Germline CDR1 MGHRA, CDR2 YSYEKL. The CDR3 coding sequence is TGCGCCAGCAGCCAATTCTCGACCCCGGGACGATCCGTCCAAGAGACCCAGTACTTC. Its protein is CASSQFSTPGRSVQETQYF.

In this sample, this clonotype turned up a few times. It may be a read error: a sequence one base away is much more abundant. The J gene is TRBJ2-5, the V gene TRBV12-3 or TRBV12-4; 14 bases line up with TRBD2. After removal of 6 bases from V and 11 bases from J, the junction contained 14 bases not matched to a gene. The CDR3 is made up of 16 amino acids. The CDR3 bases are TGTGCCAGCAGACCACGGGGACTAGCGGGAGTTAATGAGCAGTACTTC. It yields the protein CASRPRGLAGVNEQYF.

This clonotype was seen only a few times. The rearrangement uses TRBV5-1 and TRBJ2-1; D not certain. This CDR3 contains 13 residues. The germline V gene encodes CDR1 SGHRS and CDR2 YFSETQ. The V gene lost 0 bases and the J gene lost 8 bases, with 9 bases spanning the gap. CDR3 protein: CASSLASGHEQFF. The DNA of the CDR3 is TGCGCCAGCAGCTTGGCCTCTGGGCATGAGCAGTTCTTC.

The chain recombines TRBV3-1 with TRBJ1-6, with TRBD1 matching 9 bases. J gave up 6 bases and V 1 base, and 10 bases lay outside the gene matches. Germline V CDR1 and CDR2: LGHDT, YNNKEL (reference sequence). The CDR3 is 18 amino acids. The CDR3 region is CASSQVATGTGFNSPLHF. For the CDR3, the DNA is TGTGCCAGCAGCCAAGTAGCCACCGGGACAGGGTTTAATTCACCCCTCCACTTT.

This clonotype was seen a few times. This chain connects TRBV27 to TRBJ2-5; possibly TRBD2 for D (6 bases). TRBJ2-7 explains the end of the DNA better; the J call may be wrong. The length of the CDR3 is 14 residues. Germline values: CDR1 MNHEY, CDR2 SMNVEV (reference sequence). The chain's CDR3 is CASMGLAFTAEQYF. CDR3 nucleotide sequence: TGTGCCAGCATGGGGCTAGCGTTCACCGCCGAGCAGTACTTC.

This clonotype was observed once. The rearrangement uses TRBV6-6 and TRBJ2-7; 10 bases fit TRBD1. The J segment lost 0 bases and the V segment lost 6 bases, leaving 5 bases of the junction unmatched. The CDR3 extends over 15 amino acids. Germline V gives CDR1 MNHNY, CDR2 SVGAGI (reference sequence). The CDR3 DNA is TGTGCCAGCAGACCGGGACAGGGGAGCTCCTACGAGCAGTACTTC. Its translation: CASRPGQGSSYEQYF.

The chain couples TRBV7-9 to TRBJ1-2; 7 positions agree with TRBD1. V trimming: 5 bases; J trimming: 7 bases; junction bases outside the gene matches: 22. Looked up from germline, CDR1 is SEHNR and CDR2 is FQNEAQ (reference sequence). This CDR3 comprises 18 residues. CDR3 region: CASSKARQGERYLGGYTF. The CDR3, as DNA: TGTGCCAGCAGCAAGGCTAGACAGGGAGAGCGTTATCTTGGTGGCTACACCTTC.

The CDR3, as DNA: TGTGCCAGCATAAGTACCTCTAGGAACACTGAAGCTTTCTTT. It translates to CASISTSRNTEAFF. The chain employs TRBV6-1 and TRBJ1-1; no clear D. The length of the CDR3 is 14 residues. CDR1 is MNHNS, CDR2 SASEGT, per germline. The germline V and J ends were trimmed by 7 bases and 1 base, with 13 bases remaining between them.

The chain links TRBV11-3 to TRBJ2-4; D call uncertain. This CDR3 spans 13 amino acids. Trimming cost V 5 bases and J 8 bases, with 13 bases left between them. From germline, CDR1 is SGHNT and CDR2 YENEEA. In nucleotides, the CDR3 is TGTGCCAGCAGCCCCCCTTTCCAGGACATTCAGTACTTC. This translates into CASSPPFQDIQYF.

This clonotype came up many times. This sequence joins TRBV29-1 and TRBJ2-1, with TRBD2 matching over 11 bases. This CDR3 comprises 13 residues. Germline V CDR1 and CDR2: SQVTM, ANQGSEA. J lost 8 bases, V lost 3 bases, and 3 bases had no gene match. The CDR3 sequence is CSVDGTSGDEQFF. CDR3 nucleotide sequence: TGCAGCGTTGACGGGACTAGCGGCGATGAGCAGTTCTTC.

At least ten counts were recorded for this clonotype. CDR3 coding DNA: TGCAGTGCTAGGGACAGGTCCTACGAGCAGTACTTC. It codes for CSARDRSYEQYF. The chain joins TRBV20-1 to TRBJ2-7; TRBD1 aligns across 7 bases. The junction had 0 bases not matched to a gene; V was cut back by 3 bases and J by 1 base. CDR3 length: 12 residues. CDR1 and CDR2 (germline): DFQATT, SNEGSKA (reference sequence).